The sequence of this T cell receptor (beta chain) was determined in a study of vaccination and CD4 T cells after COVID-19 (dated by TCRdb to the early 2020s). General notes on the study: Convalescent patients had a positive SARS-CoV-2 result on nasal swab PCR, and of these patients, several had mild disease and one had severe disease. Each participant got two doses of either the Pfizer-BioNTech BNT162b2 vaccine (n=8) or the Moderna mRNA-1273 vaccine (n=2). Three convalescent patients gave samples both early after vaccination (day 14) and late after vaccination (days 161 to 241). The time from the second vaccine dose to post-vaccine blood sampling had a median of roughly 70 days and ranged from about 12 to 241 days. Post-COVID blood samples from convalescent patients were collected a median of about 110 days after diagnosis, with a range of roughly 35 to 180 days. In over 8 COVID-19 convalescent patients and a few infection-naive healthy vaccine recipients, the spike-specific CD4+ TCR repertoire before mRNA vaccination was compared with the repertoire after mRNA vaccination. The convalescent cohort comprised six males and four females, including two Hispanic individuals, seven Caucasians, two Asians and one multiracial person. For stimulating the cultures, overlapping spike peptide pools were used, derived from SARS-CoV-2 as well as from the common cold coronaviruses HCoV-NL63, HCoV-OC43 and HCoV-229E. As controls, cultures received a CEFX viral epitope pool (the positive control), an HIV-1 Nef peptide pool (the negative control), or no peptide at all. Study-wide conclusions, independent of this receptor: In convalescent patients, nearly all vaccine-specific clones (304 of 307) were found to be mono-reactive for SARS-CoV-2 spike rather than cross-reactive with common cold coronaviruses. Although the median number of SARS-CoV-2-reactive clonotypes went up from around 19 after infection to some 40 after vaccination, the increase was not significant. The study included relatively few convalescent patients and did not analyze early timepoints after natural infection. In convalescent patients, a median around 85% of post-vaccine SARS-CoV-2-reactive clones were detected only after vaccination, and vaccine-specific priming was suggested by this finding.

Points on this clonotype: Its antigen is currently not known. The input lacks base qualities; no much larger clone sits a single base away.

This sample's time point label indicates: late sampling 161 to 241 days after vaccination in a few convalescent patients. In light of the paper, this sample's treatment or condition label describes: roughly 10-day PBMC culture with coronavirus spike peptide pools or control peptides (ViraFEST assay). The study used the ViraFEST assay, which expanded antigen-specific T cells with peptide pools and then identified expanded clonotypes by TCR sequencing. The convalescent patients' positive SARS-CoV-2 PCR tests fell between March and December 2020, which was before the Alpha, Beta and Delta variants emerged in the United States. Each well held two million PBMCs cultured with roughly 9.2 ug/ml peptide pools in IMDM containing around 4.5% human AB serum and roughly 10 IU/ml IL-2. On days 3 and 7, half of the culture medium was replaced with fresh IL-2-containing medium. After less than 12 days of culture, CD4+ T cells were isolated by negative selection using the EasySep CD4+ T cell isolation kit. Ficoll-Paque Plus gradient centrifugation was used to isolate PBMCs from whole blood, and the isolated PBMCs were then either used fresh or cryopreserved at -140C. In general, triplicate wells were set up for every culture condition.

Library preparation used PCR. DNA from cultured CD4+ T cells was subjected to TCR sequencing with the Oncomine TCR Beta short-read assay at the Johns Hopkins FTIC core. The QIAamp micro DNA kit was used to extract genomic DNA from the cultured CD4+ T cells. Oncomine TCR Beta libraries from cultured CD4+ T cells were pooled using unique dual indexes and sequenced on an Illumina iSeq 100. Per the source publication's procedure: Non-productive sequences were removed, and CDR3s that did not start with C, did not end with F or W, or were shorter than 7 amino acids were discarded. The MANAFEST web application was used to identify antigen-specific clonotypes by comparing peptide-stimulated wells against reference wells and other culture wells. Positive clones required FDR below 0.05, an odds ratio above 5, and productive frequency above 0.1% in at least two of three replicate wells. Cross-reactive clonotypes were defined as significantly expanded in both SARS-CoV-2 spike wells and at least one common cold coronavirus spike condition. Using R version 3.6.1, CDR3 homology was evaluated through Levenshtein distances (stringdist) along with unrooted phylogenetic trees (ape). Through fastp at Q25 and MiXCR, TCRdb rebuilt clones from the public reads, retaining in-frame beta chains. Rows are combined by CDR3 protein, so each entry shows the most common genes and DNA. For this entry, the V and J calls and clone size follow TCRdb and not the study's own pipeline. In all, the sample holds around 16,000 distinct CDR3 sequences, and about half of those were seen once. The ten largest clonotypes hold about 16% of the sample.

Spanning cysteine to phenylalanine, the CDR3 consists of 12 amino acids. Here the CDR3 DNA is all that survives: 36 bases in frame from base 1. The germline V gene (reference sequence) yields DFQATT for CDR1 and SNEGSKA for CDR2. Trimming costs V 6 bases and J 7 bases, and their ends lie 15 bases apart. The chain couples TRBV20-1 to TRBJ2-5, with an unclear D gene assignment. Source: CD4+ T cells from blood, cultured in vitro, taken about 7 months after SARS-CoV-2 vaccination. The source of this sequence is a human donor who had recovered from COVID-19. This receptor has the CDR3 CSAPDRLGTQYF. The DNA sequence reads TGCAGTGCGCCGGACCGCCTGGGGACCCAGTACTTC.